The 10 T cell receptor beta chains below were found in one sample sequenced in a study of radiotherapy plus CTLA-4 blockade in lung cancer. Sequencing used immunoSEQ multiplex PCR; TCRdb keeps in-frame clones, though not all of them. The sample records 81,000 or so clones, around 84% being singletons. Sequenced material: peripheral blood, taken from a patient treated with radiotherapy plus ipilimumab. The receptors were gathered from a human donor with non-small cell lung cancer who had stable disease on radiotherapy plus ipilimumab.

V usage is TRBV30 and J usage is TRBJ1-1; 9 nucleotides match TRBD1. The trim removed 1 base at V and 4 bases at J, leaving 1 base unmatched. CDR3 length equals 13 residues. The germline CDR1 and CDR2 sequences are GTSNPN and SVGIG (reference sequence). CDR3 nucleotide sequence: TGTGCCTGGAGTGGACAGGGGGGCACTGAAGCTTTCTTT. Translating gives CAWSGQGGTEAFF. Supplemented by reference TRBV30 and TRBJ1-1, the full variable domain reads SQTIHQWPATLVQPVGSPLSLECTVEGTSNPNLYWYRQAAGRGLQLLFYSVGIGQISSEVPQNLSASRPQDRQFILSSKKLLLSDSGFYLCAWSGQGGTEAFFGQGTRLTVV.

The chain couples TRBV2 to TRBJ1-4, with TRBD1 identical over 7 bases. This CDR3 region has 15 residues. J lost 0 bases, V lost 4 bases, and 2 bases had no gene match. CDR1 and CDR2 (germline): SNHLY, FYNNEI. CDR3 DNA: TGTGCCAGCAGTGGCAGGGGGGCAACTAATGAAAAACTGTTTTTT. Translation: CASSGRGATNEKLFF.

The chain couples TRBV9 to TRBJ2-7; the D gene could be TRBD1 or TRBD2 (5 bases each). The CDR3 sequence is 15 residues long. Germline V CDR1 and CDR2: SGDLS, YYNGEE. V was cut by 3 bases and J by 2 bases, with 15 bases left in between. The CDR3 spells CASSGAGDRPYEQYF. The CDR3 bases are TGTGCCAGCAGCGGAGCCGGGGACCGTCCCTACGAGCAGTACTTC. Complete variable domain (other parts from reference TRBV9 and TRBJ2-7): DSGVTQTPKHLITATGQRVTLRCSPRSGDLSVYWYQQSLDQGLQFLIQYYNGEERAKGNILERFSAQQFPDLHSELNLSSLELGDSALYFCASSGAGDRPYEQYFGPGTRLTVT.

The chain links TRBV7-2 to TRBJ1-5, with D unclear. With 1 base removed from V and 3 bases from J, the gap between germline ends came to 13 bases. The CDR3 length is 16 residues. Germline V gene lookup returns CDR1 SGHTA and CDR2 FQGNSA. CDR3 sequence (DNA): TGTGCCAGCAGCTTAGTAAGCGGGTTCTCCAATCAGCCCCAGCATTTT. Its translation: CASSLVSGFSNQPQHF.

This chain uses TRBV18 with TRBJ2-5; D is unclear. This CDR3 is 14 amino acids long. Germline CDR1 KGHSH, CDR2 LQKENI. Trimming stripped 1 base from V and 5 bases from J, with 11 bases between. The CDR3 is CASSPRPAEETQYF. CDR3 bases: TGTGCCAGCTCACCACGACCGGCCGAGGAGACCCAGTACTTC.

The chain joins TRBV5-1 to TRBJ2-1, with a weak D call TRBD2 (5 bases). This CDR3 region has 15 residues. Trimming cost V 0 bases and J 7 bases, with 14 bases left between them. Germline CDR1 reads SGHRS; CDR2 reads YFSETQ. The CDR3 here is CASSLGLMVTNEQFF. CDR3 DNA: TGCGCCAGCAGCTTGGGACTAATGGTCACGAATGAGCAGTTCTTC.

Here the CDR3 reads CASSLGRGTASTDTQYF. CDR3 DNA: TGTGCCAGCAGCTTGGGGAGAGGGACAGCGAGCACAGATACGCAGTATTTT. V usage is TRBV5-4 and J usage is TRBJ2-3; 7 nucleotides align to TRBD1. The CDR3 length is 17 residues. CDR1 is SGHNT, CDR2 YYREEE, per germline (reference sequence). The trim removed 0 bases at V and 0 bases at J, leaving 7 bases unmatched.

This sequence joins TRBV9 and TRBJ2-3, with 13 bases aligning to TRBD2. Losses at the gene ends were 4 bases for V and 3 bases for J; bases not matched to a gene: 2. Germline CDR1 is SGDLS and CDR2 is YYNGEE. CDR3 size: 15 residues. CDR3 protein: CASSPTSGGTDTQYF. CDR3 sequence (DNA): TGTGCCAGCAGCCCGACTAGCGGGGGGACAGATACGCAGTATTTT.

The chain is built from TRBV5-1 and TRBJ1-2; D is unresolved. The CDR3 runs to 14 residues. The germline V and J ends were trimmed by 0 bases and 7 bases, with 13 bases remaining between them. Germline CDR1 is SGHRS and CDR2 is YFSETQ. CDR3: CASSLASTVGGYTF. DNA of the CDR3: TGCGCCAGCAGCTTGGCCTCGACGGTCGGTGGCTACACCTTC.

This chain links TRBV6-1 with TRBJ2-5, with 8 bases matching TRBD1. The V segment lost 6 bases and the J segment 5 bases; nucleotides outside the gene matches: 11. In germline, CDR1 is MNHNS, CDR2 SASEGT. The CDR3 has 15 amino acids. CDR3 DNA: TGTGCCAGCAGCGCAGAGGACAGGGTGTGGGAGACCCAGTACTTC. This codes for CASSAEDRVWETQYF.